Shown below are 3 T cell receptor beta chains from a single sample sequenced in a study of blood T cell repertoires in COVID-19. Produced via immunoSEQ multiplex PCR; TCRdb's table is partial and in-frame only. The data show some 190,000 clones, around 82% seen once. The specimen sequenced was peripheral blood. The receptors come from an elderly woman with active or convalescent COVID-19.

The chain employs TRBV5-1 and TRBJ1-5, with D perhaps TRBD1 (6 bases). Trimming pared 3 bases from V and 6 bases from J, leaving 13 bases between. The length of the CDR3 is 14 residues. CDR1 SGHRS and CDR2 YFSETQ come from the germline V gene. The CDR3 nucleotides are TGCGCCAGCAGCTCTACGGGGGGCACTCAGCCCCAGCATTTT. The encoded protein is CASSSTGGTQPQHF.

V gene TRBV27 combines with J gene TRBJ1-1, with D possibly matching TRBD1 (6 bases). CDR1 is MNHEY, CDR2 SMNVEV, per germline (reference sequence). The length of the CDR3 is 15 residues. V was cut by 1 base and J by 2 bases, with 11 bases left in between. The CDR3 DNA is TGTGCCAGCAGTTTATTGCCAGGGGCAAACACTGAAGCTTTCTTT. Encoded protein: CASSLLPGANTEAFF.

The rearrangement uses TRBV9 and TRBJ1-1, with TRBD1 as a possible D gene (6 bases). This CDR3 is built from 17 residues. Per the germline V gene, CDR1 is SGDLS and CDR2 is YYNGEE. V lost 3 bases and J 0 bases, leaving 18 bases between the germline ends. CDR3 in amino acids: CASSGGGGASMNTEAFF. The CDR3 coding sequence is TGTGCCAGCAGCGGCGGTGGGGGGGCCAGTATGAACACTGAAGCTTTCTTT.